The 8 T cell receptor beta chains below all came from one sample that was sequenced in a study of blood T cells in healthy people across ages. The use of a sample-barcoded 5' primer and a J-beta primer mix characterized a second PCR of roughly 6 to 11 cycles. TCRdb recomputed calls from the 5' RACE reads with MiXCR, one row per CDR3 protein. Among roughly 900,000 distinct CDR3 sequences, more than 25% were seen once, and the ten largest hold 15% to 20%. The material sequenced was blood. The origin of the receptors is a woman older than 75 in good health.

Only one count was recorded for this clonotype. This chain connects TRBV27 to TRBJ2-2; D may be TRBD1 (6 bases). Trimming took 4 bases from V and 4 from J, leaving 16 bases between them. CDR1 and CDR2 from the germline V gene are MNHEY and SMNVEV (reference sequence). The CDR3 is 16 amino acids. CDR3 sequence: CASSSMTGRGTGELFF. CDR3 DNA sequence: TGTGCCAGCAGTTCAATGACAGGCCGGGGCACCGGGGAGCTGTTTTTT.

The DNA for the CDR3 is TGTGCCAGCAGTGACCCAACCGGGACAGGGAGCTACGAGCAGTACTTC. Its translation: CASSDPTGTGSYEQYF. The rearrangement uses TRBV6-1 and TRBJ2-7, with TRBD1 identical over 9 bases. From germline, CDR1 is MNHNS and CDR2 SASEGT. The CDR3 extends over 16 amino acids. Losses at the gene ends were 3 bases for V and 3 bases for J; bases not matched to a gene: 9.

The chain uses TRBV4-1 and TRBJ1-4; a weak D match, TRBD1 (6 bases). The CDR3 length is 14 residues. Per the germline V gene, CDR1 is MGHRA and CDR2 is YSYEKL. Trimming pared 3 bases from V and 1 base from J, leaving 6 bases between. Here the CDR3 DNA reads TGCGCCAGCAGCCAGACAGGAACTAATGAAAAACTGTTTTTT. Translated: CASSQTGTNEKLFF.

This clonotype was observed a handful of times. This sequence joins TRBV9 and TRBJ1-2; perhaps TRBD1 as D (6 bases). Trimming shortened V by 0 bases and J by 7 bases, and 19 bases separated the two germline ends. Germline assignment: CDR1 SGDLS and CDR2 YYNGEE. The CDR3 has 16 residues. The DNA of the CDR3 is TGTGCCAGCAGCGTAGAGGAGCGGCGGCCCAGGGGTGGCTACACCTTC. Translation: CASSVEERRPRGGYTF.

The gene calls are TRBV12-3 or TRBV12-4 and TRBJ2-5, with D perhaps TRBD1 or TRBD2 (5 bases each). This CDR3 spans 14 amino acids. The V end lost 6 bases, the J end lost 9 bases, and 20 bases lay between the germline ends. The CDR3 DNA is TGTGCCAGCAGGGTGGGACGGTCCGTTGGGGCCCAGTACTTC. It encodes CASRVGRSVGAQYF.

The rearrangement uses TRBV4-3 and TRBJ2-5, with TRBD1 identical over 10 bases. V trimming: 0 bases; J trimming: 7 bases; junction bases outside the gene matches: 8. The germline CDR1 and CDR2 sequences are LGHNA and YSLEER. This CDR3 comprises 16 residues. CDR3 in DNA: TGCGCCAGCAGCCAAGACCTAAGGACAGGGGGGGGGACCCAGTACTTC. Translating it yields CASSQDLRTGGGTQYF.

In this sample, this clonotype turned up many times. CDR3 bases: TGTGCCAGCAGAGACAGGGACCACGAGCAGTACTTC. Translating it yields CASRDRDHEQYF. The rearrangement uses TRBV6-2 or TRBV6-3 and TRBJ2-7; 7 bases fit TRBD1. V lost 6 bases to trimming and J lost 5 bases; unmatched junction nucleotides: 4. This CDR3 spans 12 amino acids. Germline CDR1 reads MNHEY; CDR2 reads SVGEGT.

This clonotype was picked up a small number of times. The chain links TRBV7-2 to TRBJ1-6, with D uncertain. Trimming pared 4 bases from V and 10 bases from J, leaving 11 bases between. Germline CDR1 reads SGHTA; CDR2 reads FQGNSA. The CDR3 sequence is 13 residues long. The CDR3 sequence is CASSSRVDSPLHF. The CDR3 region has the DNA TGTGCCAGCAGCTCCCGGGTGGACTCACCCCTCCACTTT. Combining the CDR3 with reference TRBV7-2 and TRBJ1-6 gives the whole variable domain GAGVSQSPSNKVTEKGKDVELRCDPISGHTALYWYRQSLGQGLEFLIYFQGNSAPDKSGLPSDRFSAERTGGSVSTLTIQRTQQEDSAVYLCASSSRVDSPLHFGNGTRLTVT.